This T cell receptor (beta chain) was documented in a study of blood T cells in healthy people across ages. This CDR3 has 15 amino acids. With 1 base removed from V and 1 base from J, the gap between germline ends came to 10 bases. Germline-derived CDR1 and CDR2 are SEHNR and FQNEAQ (reference sequence). The study recruited healthy Caucasian donors from Russia who were aged roughly 6 to 95. With a J-beta primer mix and a sample-barcoded 5' primer, a second PCR ran roughly 7 to 11 cycles. TCRdb re-derived calls from the 5' RACE reads in MiXCR, one entry per CDR3 protein. The sample yields almost 1 million distinct CDR3 sequences, about 51% seen once. With respect to this clonotype: The antigen is unknown.

Study observations and caveats: Diversity figures based on one million T cells were deemed too low.

The clonotype was recovered from a woman in her sixties or seventies in good health. J is TRBJ2-5 and V is TRBV7-9; D gene ambiguous. The sample taken for sequencing was blood. This chain's CDR3 is CASSLVSKPQETQYF. CDR3 DNA sequence: TGTGCCAGCAGCTTAGTCTCAAAACCCCAAGAGACCCAGTACTTC.